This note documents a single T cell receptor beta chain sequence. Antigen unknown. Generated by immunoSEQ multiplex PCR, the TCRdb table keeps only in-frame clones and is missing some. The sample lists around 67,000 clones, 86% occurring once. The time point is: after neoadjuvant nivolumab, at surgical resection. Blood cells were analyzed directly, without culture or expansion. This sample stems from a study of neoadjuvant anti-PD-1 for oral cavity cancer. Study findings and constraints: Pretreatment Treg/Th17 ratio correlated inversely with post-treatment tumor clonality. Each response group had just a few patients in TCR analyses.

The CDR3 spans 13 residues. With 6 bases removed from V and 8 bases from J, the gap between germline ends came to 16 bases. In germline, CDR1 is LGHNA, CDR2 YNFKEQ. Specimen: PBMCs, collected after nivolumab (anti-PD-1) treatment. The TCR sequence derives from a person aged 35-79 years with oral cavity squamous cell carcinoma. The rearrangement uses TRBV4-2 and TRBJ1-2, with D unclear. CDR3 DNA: TGTGCCAGCAGTTTTTTGGGAGGAAGCGGCTACACCTTC. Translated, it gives CASSFLGGSGYTF.